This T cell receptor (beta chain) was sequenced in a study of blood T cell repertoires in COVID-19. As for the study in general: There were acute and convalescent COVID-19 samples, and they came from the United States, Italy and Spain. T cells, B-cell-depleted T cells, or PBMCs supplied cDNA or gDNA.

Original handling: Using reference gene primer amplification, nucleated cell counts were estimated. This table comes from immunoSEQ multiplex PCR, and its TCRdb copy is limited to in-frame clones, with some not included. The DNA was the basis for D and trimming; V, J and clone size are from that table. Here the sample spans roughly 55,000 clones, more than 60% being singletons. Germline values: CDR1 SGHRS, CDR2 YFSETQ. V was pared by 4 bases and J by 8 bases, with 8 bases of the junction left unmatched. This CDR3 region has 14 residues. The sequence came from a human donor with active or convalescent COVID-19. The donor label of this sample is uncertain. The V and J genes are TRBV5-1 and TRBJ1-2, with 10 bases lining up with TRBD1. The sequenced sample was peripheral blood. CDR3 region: CASSRDRGEGGYTF. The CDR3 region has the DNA TGCGCCAGCAGCCGGGACAGGGGAGAAGGAGGCTACACCTTC. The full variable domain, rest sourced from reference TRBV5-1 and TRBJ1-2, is KAGVTQTPRYLIKTRGQQVTLSCSPISGHRSVSWYQQTPGQGLQFLFEYFSETQRNKGNFPGRFSGRQFSNSRSEMNVSTLELGDSALYLCASSRDRGEGGYTFGSGTRLTVV.